A single sample is the source of the 25 T cell receptor beta chains below, sequenced in a study of tissue T cells after allogeneic stem cell transplantation. Assay: immunoSEQ multiplex PCR; the TCRdb copy retains only in-frame clones and omits some. In the table there are about 48,000 clones, around 70% of which are singletons. Sequencing input: sorted cells pooled from one or two spleens. These receptors all stem from a pool of C57BL/6 mice in good health.

A note on this clone: Gene and germline names: mouse. Coverage ceases 1 residue before the CDR3 finishes, and the germline J gene fills in the end. This chain joins TRBV12-2 and TRBJ2-3, with TRBD1 as a possible D gene (6 bases). Looked up from germline, CDR1 is SGHLS and CDR2 is HYDKME. Trimming took 0 bases from V and 10 from J, leaving 10 bases between them. This CDR3 is 12 amino acids long. Incomplete CDR3 DNA: TGTGCCAGCTCTCTCCGCAGGGGCGCGCTGTAT. This translates into CASSLRRGALY. The complete CDR3 sequence is CASSLRRGALYF.

To note about this clone: Genes here carry mouse names. The CDR3 end is not reached by the read, which stops 1 residue before it; the germline J gene fills it in. J is TRBJ2-3 and V is TRBV13-3; unclear D gene. The CDR3 has 12 residues. Germline V gives CDR1 NNHDY, CDR2 SYVADS. V lost 2 bases, J lost 2 bases, and 3 bases lay in between. The DNA read from the CDR3 is TGTGCCAGCAGTGAGATTGCAGAAACGCTGTAT. Translating it yields CASSEIAETLY. The whole CDR3 protein is CASSEIAETLYF.

Turning to this clone: The gene names here belong to mouse. Coverage ceases 1 residue before the CDR3 finishes, and the germline J gene fills in the end. The rearrangement links TRBV3 to TRBJ2-2, with D perhaps matching TRBD2 (7 bases). The CDR3 has 14 amino acids. V lost 5 bases and J 4 bases, leaving 11 bases between the germline ends. The germline V gene encodes CDR1 SNHLY and CDR2 FYNGKV (reference sequence). The CDR3 sequence: CASSERGATGQLYF. The DNA read from the CDR3 is TGTGCCAGCAGCGAACGGGGGGCCACCGGGCAGCTCTAC.

With respect to this clone: Gene names and germline refer to mouse. The covered CDR3 bases are TGCACCTGCAGTGCAGGACTGGGGATCTCCTATGAACAGTAC. Translation gives CTCSAGLGISYEQY. The full CDR3 protein reads CTCSAGLGISYEQYF. V and J are TRBV1 and TRBJ2-7; 8 positions agree with TRBD2. The read terminates 1 residue ahead of where the CDR3 ends, so the germline J gene completes it. The germline CDR1 and CDR2 sequences are NSQYPW and LRSPGD (reference sequence). This CDR3 comprises 15 residues. The J segment lost 0 bases and the V segment lost 1 base, leaving 2 bases of the junction unmatched.

Comment on this clone: Gene names refer to mouse genes. Other DNA sequences in the sample encode the same CDR3. The sequenced CDR3 bases are TGTGGTGCTAGGGACAGATATGAACAGTAC. This gives the protein CGARDRYEQY. The whole CDR3 protein is CGARDRYEQYF. The gene calls are TRBV20 and TRBJ2-7; D unclear. The CDR3 end is not reached by the read, which stops 1 residue before it; the germline J gene fills it in. The V end was cut by 0 bases, the J end by 4 bases, with 4 bases between. Germline V gives CDR1 GFQATS, CDR2 STVNSAI. This CDR3 has 11 amino acids.

For this clone: The gene names here belong to mouse. The read terminates 1 residue ahead of where the CDR3 ends, so the germline J gene completes it. J is TRBJ2-4 and V is TRBV4, with TRBD1 as a possible D gene (6 bases). The germline CDR1 and CDR2 sequences are LGHDT and YNNKQL (reference sequence). V lost 3 bases and J 1 base, leaving 11 bases between the germline ends. The CDR3 consists of 15 residues. CDR3 DNA (partial): TGTGCCAGCAGCTATACAGGGACGGGTCAAAACACCTTGTAC. This encodes CASSYTGTGQNTLY. The entire CDR3 sequence reads CASSYTGTGQNTLYF.

As for this clone: Gene names denote mouse genes. The CDR3 extends 1 residue past the end of the read, so its final part is completed from the germline J gene. This sequence joins TRBV31 and TRBJ2-1, with 12 bases identical to TRBD2. Germline V gene lookup returns CDR1 GKSSPN and CDR2 SITVG. V gave up 1 base and J gave up 0 bases; unmatched junction bases: 7. This CDR3 is built from 18 residues. The part of the CDR3 DNA that was read is TGTGCCTGGAGTCCCCGGACTGGGGGGGGTTATAACTATGCTGAGCAGTTC. Translated: CAWSPRTGGGYNYAEQF. The CDR3 in full is CAWSPRTGGGYNYAEQFF.

Comments on this clone: Here the gene names and germline are mouse. The CDR3 end is not reached by the read, which stops 1 residue before it; the germline J gene fills it in. Different DNA sequences within this sample yield the same CDR3. The rearrangement uses TRBV2 and TRBJ2-5, with D uncertain. The CDR3 is 13 residues long. CDR1 LGHNA and CDR2 YSYQKL come from the germline V gene. The V end lost 1 base, the J end lost 2 bases, and 4 bases lay between the germline ends. CDR3 protein: CASSQGGQDTQYF. The CDR3 bases that were read are TGTGCCAGCAGCCAAGGGGGCCAAGACACCCAGTAC.

In the case of this clone: The gene names here belong to mouse. The read ends 1 residue shy of where the CDR3 ends; the end is completed using the germline J gene. The V call is TRBV13-2, the J call TRBJ1-4; perhaps TRBD1 as D (5 bases). The germline CDR1 and CDR2 sequences are NNHNN and SYGAGS (reference sequence). The CDR3 consists of 16 residues. Deletions cut 0 bases from V and 0 bases from J, with 9 bases between. CDR3: CASGDGQIFSNERLFF. Partial CDR3 DNA: TGTGCCAGCGGTGATGGACAGATTTTTTCCAACGAAAGATTATTT.

A remark on this clone: The genes are named according to mouse. The read terminates 1 residue before the CDR3 end, so the remaining end is supplied by the germline J gene. This chain connects TRBV2 to TRBJ2-5; weak D call: TRBD1 (6 bases). V dropped 3 bases and J dropped 3 bases, with 10 bases sitting between them. Per germline, CDR1 LGHNA and CDR2 YSYQKL. The CDR3 extends over 14 amino acids. The CDR3 DNA, read in part, is TGTGCCAGCAGCCAGCCGGGACAACAAGACACCCAGTAC. This codes for CASSQPGQQDTQY. The whole CDR3 protein is CASSQPGQQDTQYF.

With regard to this clone: The gene names here belong to mouse. With the read ending 1 residue before the CDR3 end, the germline J gene is used to fill in that end. This CDR3 is also generated by other DNA sequences in the sample. The chain uses TRBV4 and TRBJ1-4; D is ambiguous. The CDR3 length is 14 residues. Looked up from germline, CDR1 is LGHDT and CDR2 is YNNKQL (reference sequence). The V gene lost 3 bases and the J gene lost 0 bases, with 5 bases spanning the gap. CDR3 bases read: TGTGCCAGCAGCTACCGGGTTTCCAACGAAAGATTATTT. This encodes CASSYRVSNERLF. The whole CDR3 protein reads CASSYRVSNERLFF.

Turning to this clone: Here the gene names and germline are mouse. Coverage ceases 1 residue before the CDR3 finishes, and the germline J gene fills in the end. This sequence joins TRBV19 and TRBJ1-6; 7 nucleotides align to TRBD1. TRBJ1-6 is annotated as an ORF whose role is uncertain. The V gene's germline CDR1 is FNHDT and CDR2 SITEND (reference sequence). The CDR3 loop spans 14 amino acids. V was clipped by 1 base and J by 10 bases; unmatched bases: 5. The CDR3 bases that were read are TGTGCCAGCAGTATAAACAGGGGAGGATCGCCCCTCTAC. Translating it yields CASSINRGGSPLY. The entire CDR3 reads CASSINRGGSPLYF.

A note on this clone: The germline and genes are mouse ones. The read ends 1 residue before the CDR3 terminus; that terminus is restored from the germline J gene. The chain uses TRBV19 and TRBJ2-7; TRBD2 agrees at 7 bases. Trimming removed 1 base from V and 5 bases from J; junction bases left unmatched: 3. CDR1 is FNHDT and CDR2 is SITEND in the germline V gene (reference sequence). This CDR3 has 13 residues. Incomplete CDR3 DNA: TGTGCCAGCAGTATACGTCTGGGGGATGAACAGTAC. Encoded protein: CASSIRLGDEQY. The entire CDR3 sequence reads CASSIRLGDEQYF.

This clone turned up a few times. Gene names are the mouse ones. The CDR3 end is not reached by the read, which stops 1 residue before it; the germline J gene fills it in. The rearrangement joins TRBV1 to TRBJ2-7, with TRBD1 identical over 7 bases. Germline CDR1 and CDR2: NSQYPW and LRSPGD (reference sequence). The CDR3 consists of 13 residues. V dropped 4 bases and J dropped 2; count of bases not matched to a gene: 2. The CDR3 region is CTCSGTGTYEQYF. The DNA read from the CDR3 is TGCACCTGCAGTGGGACAGGCACCTATGAACAGTAC.

As concerns this clone: The listed genes are named as in mouse. The read falls 1 residue short of the CDR3 end, and the missing part is taken from the germline J gene. The genes are TRBV13-2 and TRBJ1-1; possible D gene TRBD1, 5 bases. V was trimmed by 0 bases and J by 4 bases, leaving 13 bases between them. Germline CDR1 NNHNN, CDR2 SYGAGS (reference sequence). The CDR3 has 15 amino acids. CDR3 bases read: TGTGCCAGCGGTGATGACGGGGCGCCAGGCACAGAAGTCTTC. Its protein is CASGDDGAPGTEVF. The full CDR3 sequence reads CASGDDGAPGTEVFF.

With regard to this clone: Mouse gene names apply. Coverage ceases 1 residue before the CDR3 finishes, and the germline J gene fills in the end. The chain joins TRBV31 to TRBJ2-5, with D unresolved. CDR3 size: 11 residues. Germline V CDR1 and CDR2: GKSSPN, SITVG. Trimming shortened V by 3 bases and J by 3 bases, and 4 bases separated the two germline ends. This CDR3 is CAWREQDTQYF. The CDR3 bases that were read are TGTGCCTGGAGAGAACAAGACACCCAGTAC.

Concerning this clone: Mouse names are used for the genes. The read halts 1 residue ahead of the CDR3 end, with the missing end drawn from the germline J gene. This chain uses TRBV13-3 with TRBJ1-1; 9 positions agree with TRBD1. J was trimmed by 4 bases and V by 0 bases; bases with no gene match: 7. CDR1 is NNHDY and CDR2 is SYVADS in the germline V gene. The length of the CDR3 is 16 residues. The CDR3 loop is CASSDAIRQGGTEVFF. CDR3 DNA (partial): TGTGCCAGCAGTGATGCCATTCGACAGGGGGGCACAGAAGTCTTC.

As regards this clone: Genes here carry mouse names. The read terminates 1 residue ahead of where the CDR3 ends, so the germline J gene completes it. The chain is built from TRBV12-1 and TRBJ2-4; the match to TRBD2 covers 9 bases. V was clipped by 4 bases and J by 4 bases; unmatched bases: 2. CDR1 and CDR2 (germline): SGHSN, HYEKVE. This CDR3 has 13 residues. The sequenced part of the CDR3 DNA is TGTGCCAGCTCCCGGGACTGGGAAAACACCTTGTAC. Its translation is CASSRDWENTLY. The entire CDR3 reads CASSRDWENTLYF. Variable domain in full (rest from reference TRBV12-1 and TRBJ2-4): DSGVVQSPRHIIKEKGGRSVLTCIPISGHSNVVWYQQTLGKELKFLIQHYEKVERDKGFLPSRFSVQQFDDYHSEMNMSALELEDSAMYFCASSRDWENTLYFGAGTRLSVL.

A word on this clone: Gene names are mouse gene names. The read comes to an end 1 residue before the CDR3 does, leaving the germline J gene to fill in the end. The chain couples TRBV13-2 to TRBJ2-7, with TRBD2 identical over 14 bases. Germline-derived CDR1 and CDR2 are NNHNN and SYGAGS (reference sequence). V trimming: 5 bases; J trimming: 6 bases; junction bases outside the gene matches: 4. The CDR3 totals 14 residues. The CDR3 loop is CASGEGLGGLEQYF. Incomplete CDR3 DNA: TGTGCCAGCGGAGAGGGACTGGGGGGGCTTGAACAGTAC.

In regard to this clone: Germline and genes: mouse. The CDR3 sequence is CASSPYRGEQYF. The CDR3 bases that were read are TGTGCCAGCAGCCCATACAGGGGTGAACAGTAC. The gene calls are TRBV13-1 and TRBJ2-7, with TRBD1 identical over 7 bases. The read comes to an end 1 residue before the CDR3 does, leaving the germline J gene to fill in the end. Unmatched junction bases numbered 5, after V lost 5 bases and J lost 6 bases. Germline V gives CDR1 NSHNY, CDR2 SYGAGN. The CDR3 is made up of 12 amino acids.

With regard to this clone: Genes and germline come from the mouse. Read sequence stops 1 residue before the CDR3 end, and the germline J gene provides the missing end. The V call is TRBV13-2, the J call TRBJ1-1; possibly TRBD1 for D (6 bases). The germline V gene encodes CDR1 NNHNN and CDR2 SYGAGS (reference sequence). Trimming stripped 3 bases from V and 8 bases from J, with 11 bases between. The CDR3 covers 12 residues. The CDR3 loop is CASGVQGGEVFF. The sequenced part of the CDR3 DNA is TGTGCCAGCGGTGTACAGGGCGGGGAAGTCTTC.

As for this clone: Germline and genes: mouse. The read stops 1 residue short of the end of the CDR3; the missing end is completed from the germline J gene. The chain carries TRBV13-2 and TRBJ1-4, with D perhaps matching TRBD1 (6 bases). Trimming shortened V by 0 bases and J by 7 bases, and 10 bases separated the two germline ends. CDR3 length: 14 residues. The germline V gene encodes CDR1 NNHNN and CDR2 SYGAGS (reference sequence). The DNA read from the CDR3 is TGTGCCAGCGGTGATGGGGGGGCTTCCGAAAGATTATTT. Translated: CASGDGGASERLF. The full CDR3 sequence reads CASGDGGASERLFF.

Notes on this clone: The listed genes are named as in mouse. The CDR3 is cut off 1 residue early in the read; its end comes from the germline J gene. J is TRBJ1-3 and V is TRBV20; D gene ambiguous. The germline V and J ends were trimmed by 1 base and 2 bases, with 3 bases remaining between them. In germline, CDR1 is GFQATS, CDR2 STVNSAI. The CDR3 loop spans 12 amino acids. CDR3 DNA (partial): TGTGGTGCTAGGGGGGCTGGAAATACGCTCTAT. It yields the protein CGARGAGNTLY. In full, the CDR3 reads CGARGAGNTLYF.

As regards this clone: Here the gene names and germline are mouse. The read finishes 1 residue shy of the CDR3 end, and the germline J gene is used to complete it. V and J are TRBV3 and TRBJ2-1, with 9 bases fitting TRBD2. The ends lost 5 bases at V and 2 bases at J; junction bases unmatched: 1. The CDR3 extends over 14 amino acids. The V gene's germline CDR1 is SNHLY and CDR2 FYNGKV (reference sequence). The CDR3 sequence: CASSRLGDYAEQFF. The CDR3 bases that were read are TGTGCCAGCAGCCGACTGGGGGACTATGCTGAGCAGTTC.

This clone was seen once. The genes are named according to mouse. The CDR3 end lies 1 residue beyond the end of the read and is filled in from the germline J gene. This chain uses TRBV16 with TRBJ1-2; a weak D match, TRBD1 (6 bases). CDR1 and CDR2 (germline): SGHSA, FRNQAP. V lost 4 bases and J lost 0, with 12 bases in between. This CDR3 is built from 15 residues. The CDR3 DNA, read in part, is TGTGCAAGCAGCTCCCACAGGGATGCAAACTCCGACTACACC. This codes for CASSSHRDANSDYT. The entire CDR3 protein is CASSSHRDANSDYTF.